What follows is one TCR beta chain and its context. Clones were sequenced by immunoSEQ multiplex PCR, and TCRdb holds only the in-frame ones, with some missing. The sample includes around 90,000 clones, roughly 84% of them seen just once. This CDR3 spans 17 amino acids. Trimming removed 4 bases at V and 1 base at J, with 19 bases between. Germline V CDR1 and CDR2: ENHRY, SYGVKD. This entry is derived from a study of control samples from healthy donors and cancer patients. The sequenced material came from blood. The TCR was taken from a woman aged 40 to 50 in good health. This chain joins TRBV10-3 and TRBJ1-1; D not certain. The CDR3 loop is CAISGSQNLRWNTEAFF. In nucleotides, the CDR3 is TGTGCCATCAGTGGGAGCCAAAATCTCCGTTGGAACACTGAAGCTTTCTTT.